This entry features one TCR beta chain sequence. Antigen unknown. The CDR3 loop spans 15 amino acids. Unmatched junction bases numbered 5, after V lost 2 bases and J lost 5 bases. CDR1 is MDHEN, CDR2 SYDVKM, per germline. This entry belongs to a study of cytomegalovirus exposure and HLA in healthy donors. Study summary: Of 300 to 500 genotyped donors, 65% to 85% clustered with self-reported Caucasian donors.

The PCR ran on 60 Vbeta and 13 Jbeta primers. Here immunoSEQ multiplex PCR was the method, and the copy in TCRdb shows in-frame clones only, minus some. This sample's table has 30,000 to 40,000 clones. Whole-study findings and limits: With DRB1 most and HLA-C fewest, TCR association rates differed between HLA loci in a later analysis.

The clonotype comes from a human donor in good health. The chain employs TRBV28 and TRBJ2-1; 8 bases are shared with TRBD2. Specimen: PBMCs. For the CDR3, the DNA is TGTGCCAGCAGTTTAGCGGGGGGCCGAAACAATGAGCAGTTCTTC. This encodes CASSLAGGRNNEQFF.